This T cell receptor beta chain was found in a study of neoadjuvant anti-PD-1 for oral cavity cancer. Trimming left V 3 bases short and J 6 bases short, with 12 bases between. This CDR3 is 12 amino acids long. The V gene's germline CDR1 is GTSNPN and CDR2 SVGIG (reference sequence). Time point in this sample: after neoadjuvant nivolumab, at surgical resection. Analysis of PBMCs was direct, with no culture step. A word on this clone: Its matching antigen is unknown.

Whole-study findings and limits: Non-responders to neoadjuvant nivolumab had significantly more clonal PBMC T cells than responders. Pretreatment Treg/Th17 ratio correlated inversely with post-treatment tumor clonality. With a few patients per group, TCR findings need larger cohorts.

Method: immunoSEQ multiplex PCR; TCRdb's copy keeps in-frame clones and lacks some. The sample yields tens of thousands of clones, about nine tenths seen once. The sequence was collected from a person aged 40 to 85 with oral cavity squamous cell carcinoma. Specimen: PBMCs, collected after nivolumab (anti-PD-1) treatment. This chain links TRBV30 with TRBJ2-7; D gene unclear. The CDR3 region is CAWRPRTVEQYF. CDR3 in DNA: TGTGCCTGGAGACCCCGAACGGTCGAGCAGTACTTC.